This T cell receptor (beta chain) was sequenced for a study of beta chain features in type 1 diabetes. Findings of the study overall: Type 1 diabetes patients showed a moderate but significant shortening of TCRB CDR3s in all four CD4+ subsets.

Expressed TCRB transcripts got sequenced, as all isolated RNA was reverse transcribed. The table came from immunoSEQ multiplex PCR; TCRdb's copy has only in-frame clones and leaves some out. The sample has under 350,000 clones; roughly 8% are singletons. The CDR3 is 14 residues long. Germline V lookup: CDR1 MDHEN, CDR2 SYDVKM. Unmatched junction bases numbered 7, after V lost 6 bases and J lost 5 bases. A few counts support this clone. Its specificity is not known. Sequenced: central memory CD4+ T cells from blood. The rearrangement uses TRBV28 and TRBJ1-2; TRBD1 aligns across 9 bases. The sequence was obtained from a woman between 18 and 30 years old in good health. CDR3: CASSPDRGIYGYTF. CDR3 bases: TGTGCCAGCAGCCCCGACAGGGGGATTTATGGCTACACCTTC.